This T cell receptor (beta chain) was obtained from a study of response to subunit inactivated influenza vaccine. Study-level points and caveats: Each seasonal influenza vaccination recruits few new T cells, the authors suggested.

CDR3 length: 19 residues. Between the trimmed V and J ends, which lost 5 bases and 0 bases, there was a span of 22 bases. About this clonotype itself: The antigen is not known.

TCRdb recomputed calls from the RT-PCR reads with MiXCR, one row per CDR3 protein. The sample has 300,000 to 350,000 distinct CDR3 sequences, 20% to 25% seen once. The clonotype originates from a man between 45 and 75 years old who received an inactivated influenza vaccine. The rearrangement uses TRBV12-3 or TRBV12-4 and TRBJ2-2; maybe TRBD1 (5 bases). The specimen was PBMCs from blood, collected less than 22 months after vaccination. The CDR3 protein is CASSPRSGFFPTNTGELFF. The CDR3 DNA follows: TGTGCCAGCAGTCCTAGGTCAGGGTTCTTTCCAACGAACACCGGGGAGCTGTTTTTT.